Listed below are T cell receptor beta chains from one sample, sequenced in a study of T-cell reconstitution after alpha-beta-depleted transplantation in children. TCRdb reanalysed the PCR reads using MiXCR and keeps one entry per CDR3 protein. The table includes about 460,000 distinct CDR3 sequences, about an eighth detected once. The sample in question was PBMCs, mostly from graft donor cells, obtained 180 days after TCRalphabeta/CD19-depleted stem cell transplant. The origin of the receptors is a female patient between 2 and 10 years old who had a stem cell transplant for aplastic anemia, so the T cells may come from the graft donor. CDR3s include the opening cysteine and the closing phenylalanine or tryptophan. D genes are given only for firm matches. The listing skips clone size in some rows; elsewhere it reads once, few, many or a size class.

clone_size j_call v_call d_call cdr3_nt cdr3_aa
many TRBJ1-5 TRBV20-1 . TGCAGTGCTAGGGACGGCAATCAGCCCCAGCATTTT CSARDGNQPQHF
. TRBJ1-4 TRBV12-3/TRBV12-4 TRBD1 TGTGCCAGCAGTCGCCCCACAGGGGGCTATGAAAAACTGTTTTTT CASSRPTGGYEKLFF
few TRBJ1-6 TRBV20-1 . TGCAGTGCTAGACCCGCTTCACTCAATTCACCCCTCCACTTT CSARPASLNSPLHF
. TRBJ1-5 TRBV28 . TGTGCCAGCAGTTTATTATCCAGGCTTAGCAATCAGCCCCAGCATTTT CASSLLSRLSNQPQHF
. TRBJ1-6 TRBV4-3 . TGCGCCAGCAGCCAAGATCTGGGCTTGAATTCACCCCTCCACTTT CASSQDLGLNSPLHF
few TRBJ1-2 TRBV6-5 TRBD1 TGTGCCAGCAGTTACTCTAGGGGGCCAGACTATGGCTACACCTTC CASSYSRGPDYGYTF
many TRBJ2-5 TRBV5-1 . TGCGCCAGCAGCTTGATCAGGGAGGCCCAAGAGACCCAGTACTTC CASSLIREAQETQYF
few TRBJ2-7 TRBV4-2 TRBD2 TGTGCCAGCAGCCCATTAACGGGGGGACTAAGTAATTACGAGCAGTACTTC CASSPLTGGLSNYEQYF
. TRBJ2-7 TRBV28 TRBD2 TGTGCCAGCAGTTTAGCGGGAGCTCGTGAGCAGTACTTC CASSLAGAREQYF
few TRBJ2-1 TRBV7-6 TRBD2 TGTGCCAGCAGGAGGGGACTAGCGGGAGACCGTGAAGAGCAGTTCTTC CASRRGLAGDREEQFF
few TRBJ2-5 TRBV7-2 . TGTGCCAGCAGCGCCTGGACAGAAGAGACCCAGTACTTC CASSAWTEETQYF
. TRBJ2-7 TRBV7-9 . TGTGCCAGCAGCTTTCTCAGCAGTGGCTACGAGCAGTACTTC CASSFLSSGYEQYF
. TRBJ2-7 TRBV29-1 TRBD1 TGCAGCGTTGCCCCGCCAGGGACAGAGGCCCCCTACGAGCAGTACTTC CSVAPPGTEAPYEQYF
many TRBJ2-1 TRBV15 TRBD2 TGTGCCACCACCAAGCGGGACTATTACAATGAGCAGTTCTTC CATTKRDYYNEQFF
. TRBJ1-1 TRBV19 . TGTGCCAGTAGTATAGGACCTACAAGATCCAGCACTGAAGCTTTCTTT CASSIGPTRSSTEAFF
. TRBJ1-1 TRBV6-1 . TGTGCCAGCAGCCGGGGCGGAGGGATAGGAGACACTGAAGCTTTCTTT CASSRGGGIGDTEAFF
few TRBJ1-2 TRBV15 . TGTGCCACCAGCAGAGACCTCGCGGGGAGTAACTATGGCTACACCTTC CATSRDLAGSNYGYTF
. TRBJ2-1 TRBV6-2/TRBV6-3 . TGTGCCAGCAGCGAATTCAATAGCGGCTACAATGAGCAGTTCTTC CASSEFNSGYNEQFF
few TRBJ2-1 TRBV5-1 . TGCGCCAGCAGCTTGGGGGTCGATTACAATGAGCAGCTCTTC CASSLGVDYNEQLF
. TRBJ2-3 TRBV6-2/TRBV6-3 TRBD1 TGTGCCAGCAGTTACGACGGACCCGGGACAGTGGCGCAGTATTTT CASSYDGPGTVAQYF
. TRBJ2-1 TRBV11-2 . TGTGCCAGCAGCCCGCTTTCAGGGACTGTCGTCCCCAATGAGCAGTTCTTC CASSPLSGTVVPNEQFF
. TRBJ2-2 TRBV5-1 . TGCGCCAGCAGCACCCCGGAGCGAACCGGGGAGCTGTTTTTT CASSTPERTGELFF
few TRBJ2-7 TRBV6-5 . TGTGCCAGCAGTTTCCGACCGGGCCAGTCCTACGAGCAGTACTTC CASSFRPGQSYEQYF
many TRBJ2-1 TRBV6-5 . TGTGCCAGCAGCTACGGGACCTACAATGAGCAGTTCTTC CASSYGTYNEQFF
few TRBJ2-2 TRBV7-2 . TGTGCCAGCAGCTTAAGAACTACATGGAACACCGGGGAGCTGTTTTTT CASSLRTTWNTGELFF
many TRBJ1-2 TRBV5-5 . TGTGCCAGCAGCCCCTTTGAGGCCCTCTATGGCTACACCTTC CASSPFEALYGYTF
many TRBJ1-4 TRBV6-1 . TGTGCCAGCACAACGGACAGAACTAATGAAAAACTGTTTTTT CASTTDRTNEKLFF
many TRBJ2-7 TRBV5-1 TRBD2 TGCGCCAGCACTAGCGGGAGCTCCTACGAGCAGTACTTC CASTSGSSYEQYF
many TRBJ1-5 TRBV20-1 TRBD1 TGCAGTGCTAGACCTGAGGGACAGGGACATCAGCCCCAGCATTTT CSARPEGQGHQPQHF
once TRBJ2-3 TRBV7-2 TRBD1 TGTGCCAGCAGCTGGGACAGGGGGCAAGCAGATACGCAGTATTTT CASSWDRGQADTQYF
few TRBJ2-2 TRBV4-1 TRBD2 TGCGCCAGCAGCCGCTGGCTTATTCGACTAGCGGATCCCGTATCGAACACCGGGGAGCTGTTTTTT CASSRWLIRLADPVSNTGELFF
. TRBJ2-3 TRBV7-8 . TGTGCCAGCAGCTTAAACAGGGCCTTGACAGATACGCAGTATTTT CASSLNRALTDTQYF
many TRBJ2-1 TRBV12-3/TRBV12-4 TRBD2 TGTGCCAGCAGTTCGACTAGCGGGGTTCTAAATGAGCAGTTCTTC CASSSTSGVLNEQFF
few TRBJ2-5 TRBV6-5 TRBD1 TGTGCCAGCAGTTATTCGGACAGGGAAGAGACCCAGTACTTC CASSYSDREETQYF
. TRBJ2-2 TRBV19 . TGTGCCAGTAGTATAGAGTTTGGGGGGACCGGGGAGCTGTTTTTT CASSIEFGGTGELFF
. TRBJ1-2 TRBV9 TRBD1 TGTGCCAGCAGCGTAGCCTCGACAGGGAGTTCCTATGGCTACACCTTC CASSVASTGSSYGYTF
many TRBJ2-1 TRBV4-1 TRBD2 TGCGCCAGCAGTTGGCGGGAGGGGTACAATGAGCAGTTCTTC CASSWREGYNEQFF
. TRBJ2-3 TRBV25-1 . TGTGCCAGCAGTGAATGGCAGGGAGGCACAGATACGCAGTATTTT CASSEWQGGTDTQYF
few TRBJ2-1 TRBV10-3 . TGTGCCATCAGTGAGTCGCGGCAGACAAGCAGCAATGAGCAGTTCTTC CAISESRQTSSNEQFF
. TRBJ2-3 TRBV10-3 . TGTGCCATCAGCGCCACTTCAGGGTCGCCAGATACGCAGTATTTT CAISATSGSPDTQYF
few TRBJ2-5 TRBV6-5 TRBD2 TGTGCCAGCAGTCTTCTTTGGGGGGGACGGAAGACCCAGTACTTC CASSLLWGGRKTQYF
few TRBJ2-4 TRBV28 TRBD2 TGTGCCAGCAGTTTCCACGGGGGGGCCGGAGGCATTCAGTACTTC CASSFHGGAGGIQYF
few TRBJ2-3 TRBV2 . TGTGCCAGCACAGGGGGCTACGGGAGGGCCAGCACAGATACGCAGTATTTT CASTGGYGRASTDTQYF
few TRBJ2-5 TRBV6-5 . TGTGCCAGCAGTTCCCCGTCAGGTTCTGGGGGGACCCAGTACTTC CASSSPSGSGGTQYF
. TRBJ2-3 TRBV7-2 TRBD2 TGTGCCAGCAGCTTGGGACTAGCGCGAAGATTCACAGATACGCAGTATTTT CASSLGLARRFTDTQYF
. TRBJ2-7 TRBV6-5 . TGTGCCAGCAGTTACGACGGGACCTACGAGCAGTACTTC CASSYDGTYEQYF
. TRBJ1-1 TRBV5-1 . TGCGCCAGCAGCCTCGTCGGGGTAAGGGACACTGAAGCTTTCTTT CASSLVGVRDTEAFF
few TRBJ2-1 TRBV7-9 TRBD2 TGTGCCAGCAGCCACGCGGGAGGGACCTACAATGAGCAGTTCTTC CASSHAGGTYNEQFF
many TRBJ2-5 TRBV5-1 TRBD2 TGCGCCAGCAGCTTGGCCGTCAGCGGGATGGAGACCCAGTACTTC CASSLAVSGMETQYF